The T cell receptor (beta chain) described here comes from a study of T-cell memory formation after mild COVID-19. Findings and caveats of the study: A balance of CD4 and CD8 characterized clones contracting day 15 to 85, whereas later expanders leaned CD4+.

TCRdb passed the 5' RACE reads through MiXCR, listing each CDR3 protein once. Of over 300,000 distinct CDR3 sequences in the sample, roughly 20% were seen once. This clonotype was seen a handful of times. The antigen is unknown. With 0 bases removed from V and 3 bases from J, the gap between germline ends came to 10 bases. The CDR3 extends over 14 amino acids. Germline V lookup: CDR1 SGDLS, CDR2 YYNGEE. The source material was PBMCs or a T cell subset sorted from them (not recorded which). The source is a man younger than 30 who had mild COVID-19 (a few samples of this study predate the infection). Cell type and time point are not known. V gene TRBV9 combines with J gene TRBJ2-7; possibly TRBD1 for D (5 bases). In nucleotides, the CDR3 is TGTGCCAGCAGCGTAGGTACAGGATTCTACGAGCAGTACTTC. Protein: CASSVGTGFYEQYF. The full variable domain, in which reference TRBV9 and TRBJ2-7 provide the parts outside the CDR3, is DSGVTQTPKHLITATGQRVTLRCSPRSGDLSVYWYQQSLDQGLQFLIQYYNGEERAKGNILERFSAQQFPDLHSELNLSSLELGDSALYFCASSVGTGFYEQYFGPGTRLTVT.